A single sample is the source of the 19 T cell receptor beta chains below, sequenced in a study of cytomegalovirus exposure and HLA in healthy donors. PCR amplification relied on 60 Vbeta primers (plus 13 Jbeta primers). This table comes from immunoSEQ multiplex PCR, and its TCRdb copy is limited to in-frame clones, with some not included. The top ten hold less than 2% of the sample, which has approximately 220,000 clones, about 74% seen once. The specimen sequenced was PBMCs. The receptors shown here come from a woman aged 25 to 39 in good health and CMV-seronegative.

The V call is TRBV19, the J call TRBJ2-1; the D is unclear. Looked up from germline, CDR1 is LNHDA and CDR2 is SQIVND (reference sequence). V shed 3 bases and J shed 4 bases, with 4 bases lying between them. This CDR3 is 12 amino acids long. DNA for the CDR3: TGTGCCAGTAGTATCGGGTACAATGAGCAGTTCTTC. As protein: CASSIGYNEQFF.

V gene TRBV7-2 combines with J gene TRBJ1-1, with no clear D. V lost 5 bases to trimming and J lost 0 bases, with 16 bases between them. CDR1 and CDR2 from the germline V gene are SGHTA and FQGNSA. This CDR3 is built from 16 residues. CDR3 amino acids: CASSRSWAGVNTEAFF. In DNA form, the CDR3 reads TGTGCCAGCAGCCGATCTTGGGCGGGCGTGAACACTGAAGCTTTCTTT.

V gene TRBV11-2 combines with J gene TRBJ2-5; D is undetermined. The tail of the sequence fits TRBJ2-7 better, so the J call may be wrong. The CDR3 loop spans 12 amino acids. Germline CDR1 is SGHAT and CDR2 is FQNNGV. Written as DNA, the CDR3 is TGTGCCAGCAGCTTTAACTTCTTCGAGCAGTACTTC. Its protein product is CASSFNFFEQYF.

V gene TRBV28 combines with J gene TRBJ2-3; 7 nucleotides agree with TRBD2. V was clipped by 5 bases and J by 2 bases; unmatched bases: 13. Germline values: CDR1 MDHEN, CDR2 SYDVKM. This CDR3 spans 17 amino acids. For the CDR3, the DNA is TGTGCCAGCAGTCTCCCGTCAGCGGGACTAAACACAGATACGCAGTATTTT. This translates into CASSLPSAGLNTDTQYF. The entire variable domain, with the rest obtained from reference TRBV28 and TRBJ2-3, is as follows: DVKVTQSSRYLVKRTGEKVFLECVQDMDHENMFWYRQDPGLGLRLIYFSYDVKMKEKGDIPEGYSVSREKKERFSLILESASTNQTSMYLCASSLPSAGLNTDTQYFGPGTRLTVL.

This chain joins TRBV5-4 and TRBJ1-2; the match to TRBD1 covers 9 bases. Germline V gives CDR1 SGHNT, CDR2 YYREEE (reference sequence). Germline trimming cut 4 bases from V and 1 base from J; bases unmatched to any gene: 8. The CDR3 loop spans 16 amino acids. The CDR3 DNA sequence: TGTGCCAGCAGCGTGGGACAGGGCGATAATAACTATGGCTACACCTTC. Residues: CASSVGQGDNNYGYTF.

V is TRBV9 and J is TRBJ1-1, with 9 bases that match TRBD1. Trimming took 2 bases from V and 5 from J; bases not matched to a gene: 7. Germline V gene lookup returns CDR1 SGDLS and CDR2 YYNGEE. The CDR3 totals 15 residues. This chain's CDR3 is CASSVGAQGATEAFF. As DNA, the CDR3 is TGTGCCAGCAGCGTTGGAGCACAGGGGGCAACTGAAGCTTTCTTT.

The rearrangement uses TRBV4-1 and TRBJ2-3; D is perhaps TRBD2 (6 bases). Germline lookup yields CDR1 MGHRA and CDR2 YSYEKL. V lost 0 bases to trimming and J lost 2 bases, with 18 bases between them. The CDR3 is 18 residues long. CDR3 sequence: CASSQEPLSSGYTDTQYF. The DNA for the CDR3 is TGCGCCAGCAGCCAAGAACCCCTGTCCAGCGGGTACACAGATACGCAGTATTTT.

This chain connects TRBV4-1 to TRBJ1-1; TRBD1 matches 10 bases. The V and J ends lost 4 bases and 6 bases, in that order; junction bases with no gene match: 2. The CDR3 covers 13 residues. The germline CDR1 and CDR2 sequences are MGHRA and YSYEKL. DNA for the CDR3: TGCGCCAGCAGCCTTGGGACAGGGGCTGAAGCTTTCTTT. The encoded protein is CASSLGTGAEAFF.

The genes are TRBV27 and TRBJ2-2; 11 nucleotides align to TRBD2. The length of the CDR3 is 15 residues. CDR1 MNHEY and CDR2 SMNVEV come from the germline V gene (reference sequence). Trimming removed 6 bases from V and 5 bases from J; junction bases left unmatched: 5. The CDR3 DNA reads TGTGCCAGCAGGGCCCTAGCGGGGGGAACCGGGGAGCTGTTTTTT. Translation gives CASRALAGGTGELFF.

The rearrangement links TRBV18 to TRBJ2-3, with D perhaps TRBD2 (6 bases). Germline V gene lookup returns CDR1 KGHSH and CDR2 LQKENI. Trimming left V 5 bases short and J 2 bases short, with 17 bases between. The CDR3 is 16 residues long. CDR3 loop: CASSEKVTRTTDTQYF. In DNA form, the CDR3 reads TGTGCCAGCTCAGAAAAGGTGACTAGAACCACAGATACGCAGTATTTT.

The table lists this clone with a few counts. The rearrangement links TRBV6-5 to TRBJ2-3; 10 nucleotides match TRBD1. The ends lost 5 bases at V and 4 bases at J; junction bases unmatched: 3. Germline V CDR1 and CDR2: MNHEY, SVGAGI. The CDR3 extends over 14 amino acids. The CDR3 reads CASSEGTGADTQYF. CDR3 sequence (DNA): TGTGCCAGCAGTGAAGGGACAGGGGCAGATACGCAGTATTTT.

The V call is TRBV5-6, the J call TRBJ2-5; D is unclear. CDR3 length: 15 residues. The V end was cut by 4 bases, the J end by 1 base, with 14 bases between. Germline V gene sequence: CDR1 SGHDT, CDR2 YYEEEE. Here the CDR3 reads CASSHLIETQETQYF. CDR3 nucleotide sequence: TGTGCCAGCAGCCACCTTATAGAAACCCAAGAGACCCAGTACTTC.

This clone showed up just a few times. The gene calls are TRBV25-1 and TRBJ2-5; unclear D gene. CDR3 length: 15 residues. V dropped 5 bases and J dropped 4 bases, with 17 bases sitting between them. CDR1 and CDR2 from the germline V gene are MGHDK and SYGVNS. In DNA form, the CDR3 reads TGTGCCAGCAGTCTAGGTTTTACCTCGGGAGAGACCCAGTACTTC. Translation gives CASSLGFTSGETQYF.

This chain links TRBV7-9 with TRBJ1-2; D remains ambiguous. CDR3 size: 13 residues. Looked up from germline, CDR1 is SEHNR and CDR2 is FQNEAQ (reference sequence). Between the trimmed V and J ends, which lost 1 base and 8 bases, there was a span of 11 bases. CDR3 in amino acids: CASSLGALRGYTF. The CDR3 nucleotides read TGTGCCAGCAGCTTAGGGGCCCTTCGGGGCTACACCTTC.

The CDR3 bases are TGTGCCAGCAGTTACAGAACAGGGAACACTGAAGCTTTCTTT. Residues: CASSYRTGNTEAFF. The chain combines TRBV6-5 with TRBJ1-1, with D possibly matching TRBD1 (5 bases). CDR3 size: 14 residues. Looked up from germline, CDR1 is MNHEY and CDR2 is SVGAGI. V gave up 2 bases and J gave up 1 base, with 8 bases separating them.

This chain joins TRBV30 and TRBJ1-1; no clear D gene. Trimming cost V 5 bases and J 1 base, with 8 bases left between them. CDR1 is GTSNPN, CDR2 SVGIG, per germline (reference sequence). This CDR3 spans 12 amino acids. Written as DNA, the CDR3 is TGTGCCTGGTCGTCCTCGAACACTGAAGCTTTCTTT. Protein: CAWSSSNTEAFF.

Concerning this clone itself: The junction differs from germline at one of its ends, possibly a read error. The J gene is TRBJ2-7, the V gene TRBV7-9; TRBD1 aligns across 7 bases. CDR3 length: 13 residues. Germline V gives CDR1 SEHNR, CDR2 FQNEAQ (reference sequence). CDR3 coding DNA: TGTTCCAGCAGCTGGGTGGGGACAGACGAGCAGTACTTC. It is translated as CSSSWVGTDEQYF.

This clone was seen just once. The CDR3 coding sequence is TGTGCCAGCAGCACAGGGGCAGGCAACACCGGGGAGCTGTTTTTT. Its protein is CASSTGAGNTGELFF. The rearrangement links TRBV7-3 to TRBJ2-2; 7 bases match TRBD1. This CDR3 comprises 15 residues. Germline V gives CDR1 SGHTA, CDR2 FQGTGA. The V segment lost 5 bases and the J segment 2 bases; nucleotides outside the gene matches: 5.

The rearrangement uses TRBV29-1 and TRBJ2-5, with 12 nucleotides matching TRBD2. Germline CDR1 and CDR2: SQVTM and ANQGSEA. The ends lost 1 base at V and 5 bases at J; junction bases unmatched: 8. This CDR3 is built from 16 residues. In nucleotides, the CDR3 is TGCAGCGTTGAAGGTCTAGCGGGAGGGCCCGGGGAGACCCAGTACTTC. It yields the protein CSVEGLAGGPGETQYF.